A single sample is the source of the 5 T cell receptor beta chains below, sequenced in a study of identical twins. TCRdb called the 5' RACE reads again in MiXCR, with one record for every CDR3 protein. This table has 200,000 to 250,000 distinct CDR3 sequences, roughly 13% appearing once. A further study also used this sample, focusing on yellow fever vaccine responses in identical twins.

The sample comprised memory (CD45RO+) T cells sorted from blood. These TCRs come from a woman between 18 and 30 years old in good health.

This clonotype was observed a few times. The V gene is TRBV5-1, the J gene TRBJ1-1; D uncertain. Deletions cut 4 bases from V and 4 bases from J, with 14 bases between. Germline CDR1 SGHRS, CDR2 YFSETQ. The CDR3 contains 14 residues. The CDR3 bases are TGCGCCAGCAGCCCCCCAAGCAACCCCACTGAAGCTTTCTTT. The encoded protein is CASSPPSNPTEAFF.

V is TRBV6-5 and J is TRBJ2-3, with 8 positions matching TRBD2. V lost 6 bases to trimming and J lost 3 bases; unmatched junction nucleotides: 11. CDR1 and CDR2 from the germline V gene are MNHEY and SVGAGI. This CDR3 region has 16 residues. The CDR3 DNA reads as TGTGCCAGCAGGTATAGCGGGGACCCATCGACAGATACGCAGTATTTT. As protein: CASRYSGDPSTDTQYF.

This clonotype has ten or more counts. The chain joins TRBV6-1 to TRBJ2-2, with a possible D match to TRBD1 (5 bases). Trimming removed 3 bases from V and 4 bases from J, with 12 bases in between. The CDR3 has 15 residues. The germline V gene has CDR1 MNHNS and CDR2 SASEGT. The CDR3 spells CASSDTGRVTGELFF. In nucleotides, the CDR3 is TGTGCCAGCAGTGATACAGGCAGGGTCACCGGGGAGCTGTTTTTT.

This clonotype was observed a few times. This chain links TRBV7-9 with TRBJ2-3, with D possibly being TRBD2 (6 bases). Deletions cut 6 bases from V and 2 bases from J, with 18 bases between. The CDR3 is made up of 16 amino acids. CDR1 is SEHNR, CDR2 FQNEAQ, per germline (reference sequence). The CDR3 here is CASRRPGGGLTDTQYF. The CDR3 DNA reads TGTGCCAGCAGAAGGCCGGGCGGAGGGCTCACAGATACGCAGTATTTT.

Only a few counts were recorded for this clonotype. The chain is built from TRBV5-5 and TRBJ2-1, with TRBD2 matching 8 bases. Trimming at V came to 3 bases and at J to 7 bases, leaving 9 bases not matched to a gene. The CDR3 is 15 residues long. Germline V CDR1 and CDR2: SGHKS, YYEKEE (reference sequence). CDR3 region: CASSSLAGWGNEQFF. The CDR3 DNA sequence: TGTGCCAGCAGCTCGTTAGCGGGGTGGGGGAATGAGCAGTTCTTC.